The 7 T cell receptor beta chains below were found in one sample sequenced in a study. MiXCR, run by TCRdb on the 5' RACE reads, gives a single entry per CDR3 protein. The data hold approximately 60,000 distinct CDR3 sequences, with approximately 22% observed a single time. The specimen sequenced was memory CD4+ T cells sorted from a lymph node. Subset indicated: memory CD4+ T cells, CD4+CD45RO+CD25-. The receptors originated from a female donor with breast cancer.

The CDR3 DNA reads as TGCAGCGTTGGGACTAGCGGGAATTCGGGAGGGTCCGGGGAGCTGTTTTTT. Translation: CSVGTSGNSGGSGELFF. The chain employs TRBV29-1 and TRBJ2-2; TRBD2 matches at 12 bases. J was trimmed by 6 bases and V by 4 bases; bases with no gene match: 12. The germline gives CDR1 SQVTM, CDR2 ANQGSEA. The CDR3 is made up of 17 amino acids.

The chain recombines TRBV3-1 with TRBJ2-5, with a weak D call TRBD2 (5 bases). Germline CDR1 is LGHDT and CDR2 is YNNKEL (reference sequence). Trimming pared 4 bases from V and 3 bases from J, leaving 9 bases between. This CDR3 comprises 13 residues. CDR3 amino acids: CASSPTREETQYF. The CDR3, as DNA: TGTGCCAGCAGCCCTACTAGGGAAGAGACCCAGTACTTC.

This clonotype has more than one count but fewer than ten. The rearrangement links TRBV6-1 to TRBJ1-3, with TRBD1 as a possible D gene (5 bases). The CDR3 consists of 16 residues. CDR1 and CDR2 (germline): MNHNS, SASEGT. Trimming pared 3 bases from V and 8 bases from J, leaving 20 bases between. The CDR3 protein is CASSERNRRESYTIYF. In nucleotides, the CDR3 is TGTGCCAGCAGTGAGAGAAACAGGCGGGAATCCTACACCATATATTTT.

Sample share makes this clonotype medium-sized (0.01 to 0.1%). This rearrangement joins TRBV5-1 to TRBJ2-3; D might be TRBD2 (5 bases). The CDR3 is 13 amino acids. Germline CDR1 is SGHRS and CDR2 is YFSETQ. V lost 1 base and J lost 6, with 9 bases in between. CDR3 sequence (DNA): TGCGCCAGCAGCTTGCGTCTAGCCGATACGCAGTATTTT. Its protein product is CASSLRLADTQYF.

The CDR3 is CASSEGSGREAFF. The CDR3 DNA is TGTGCCAGCAGTGAAGGATCGGGCCGTGAAGCTTTCTTT. The chain employs TRBV2 and TRBJ1-1; D call uncertain. This CDR3 is built from 13 residues. Deletions cut 1 base from V and 7 bases from J, with 10 bases between. In germline, CDR1 is SNHLY, CDR2 FYNNEI.

Only a few counts were recorded for this clonotype. The chain carries TRBV7-9 and TRBJ2-2; 9 nucleotides align to TRBD1. Germline CDR1 SEHNR, CDR2 FQNEAQ (reference sequence). This CDR3 contains 16 residues. Losses at the gene ends were 10 bases for V and 4 bases for J; bases not matched to a gene: 13. DNA for the CDR3: TGTGCCATCCCCAGAGGGGGACAGGGCTCCACCGGGGAGCTGTTTTTT. The encoded protein is CAIPRGGQGSTGELFF.

This clonotype was seen only a few times. The chain recombines TRBV7-3 with TRBJ2-1, with 7 bases aligning to TRBD2. Germline CDR1 SGHTA, CDR2 FQGTGA. This CDR3 has 15 amino acids. The V segment lost 1 base and the J segment 2 bases; nucleotides outside the gene matches: 2. The CDR3 spells CASSLMAGAYNEQFF. In nucleotides, the CDR3 is TGTGCCAGCAGCTTAATGGCGGGAGCCTACAATGAGCAGTTCTTC.